This TCR beta chain was identified during a study of neurological immune-mediated disorders (dated by TCRdb to the late 2010s). With respect to the entire study: Peripheral blood TCR-beta repertoires from patients with HTLV-I-associated myelopathy (HAM/TSP), patients with multiple sclerosis, and healthy controls were compared in the study using UMI-based sequencing. Of the approximately 70 subjects in the cohort, about 14 were HAM/TSP patients, about 34 were multiple sclerosis patients, and about 20 were healthy controls. The 85 to 110 TCR-beta libraries included longitudinal samples, technical triplicates and paired sorted CD4+ and CD8+ T-cell subsets alongside PBMC samples.

TCR libraries for sorted subsets were made from 1 million sorted CD4+ or CD8+ T cells. Peripheral blood underwent Ficoll-Hypaque density gradient centrifugation to isolate PBMCs, which were then cryopreserved in liquid nitrogen. The study also sequenced paired sorted CD4+ and CD8+ subsets from healthy controls, HAM/TSP patients and MS patients. cDNA was synthesized by template-switch 5'RACE using a primer carrying a 10-nucleotide random unique molecular identifier by which each TCR transcript was tagged. Every sequencing run yielded over 180 million TCR-beta sequences covering 15-18 subjects. The RNeasy kit was used for extraction of total RNA. Using the KAPA Real-time Library Amplification kit, TCR-beta VDJ regions were amplified with primers for the TCR constant region and the 5'RACE anchor. A first PCR added sample indexes and Illumina adaptors, after which a second PCR increased the library yield. The roughly 650 bp TCR product was size-selected on a 2% E-gel SizeSelection system after Ampure bead purification. Before pooling, libraries had their quality checked on a Bioanalyzer, their concentration measured with Qubit, and their quantity determined with the Kapa Library Quantification kit. Paired-end 2 x 150 bp sequencing of the libraries was performed on an Illumina HiSeq 2500. To increase sequence diversity, 25-30% phiX was spiked into each library pool. The paper's processing steps were these. Quality-filtered reads were processed with the UMI-based MiGEC pipeline, and over 80% of raw TCR sequences were removed by the MiGEC pipeline during error correction. IMGT germline references were used for alignment of VDJ genes, and clonotypes were defined by a unique CDR3 amino acid sequence together with V-J genes. VDJtools evaluated clonal expansion, Shannon diversity and CDR3 relatedness (CalcPairwiseDistances, ClusterSamples); CLCbio workbench built phylogenetic trees. Clones with at least 8 unique UMIs were defined as expanded, with this threshold being based on coefficient-of-variation modelling across technical triplicates. TCRdb itself trimmed the public reads at Q25 with fastp, ran MiXCR and retained productive beta chains. Each entry merges the rows of one CDR3 protein and shows their most common DNA and genes. These V and J calls rely on TCRdb rather than the paper's analysis. The sample table lists around 41,000 distinct CDR3 sequences, more than 12% of them with a count of one. The top ten clones comprise approximately 3.6% of the sample.

This clonotype was observed at least ten times. The clone's antigen remains unknown. Nothing much larger sits one base from this clone, and base qualities are not available. What the authors observed across the whole study: TCR clonal expansion was greatest in HAM/TSP patients and smallest in MS patients, who ranked below even healthy controls. Across subjects, expanded clones never shared an identical CDR3 amino acid sequence, which suggests that the TCR-beta repertoires in every group were private.

The source of this sequence is a woman between 55 and 75 years old with HTLV-1-associated myelopathy (HAM/TSP). The sequencing sample was made of CD4+ T cells from blood.

The nucleotide sequence is given as TGTGCCAGCAGCCTACGGCTAGCGGGGGTGACAGATACGCAGTATTTT. This sequence encodes CASSLRLAGVTDTQYF. The chain joins TRBV7-2 to TRBJ2-3; a stretch of 10 junction bases matches TRBD2. Reading the germline V gene gives CDR1 SGHTA and CDR2 FQGNSA. V trim: 5 bases; J trim: 3 bases; unmatched bases: 8. The CDR3 runs 16 amino acids, cysteine and phenylalanine included. Solely the CDR3 DNA is kept, with 48 bases framed from the first base.